The entry below gives a single T cell receptor beta chain sequence along with its context. Participant ages covered roughly 18 to 89 years across 24 US areas. This sample is part of a study of blood T cell repertoires in COVID-19. Study in general: Sample material is recorded as cDNA or gDNA derived from T cells, B-cell-depleted T cells, or PBMCs.

CDR1 and CDR2 from the germline V gene are SGHAT and FQNNGV. The CDR3 loop spans 15 amino acids. V shed 5 bases and J 6 bases; nucleotides not matched to a gene: 9. This table comes from immunoSEQ multiplex PCR, and its TCRdb copy is limited to in-frame clones, with some not included. The table records about 290,000 clones, around 90% of them present only once. The sequenced material came from PBMCs or T cells enriched from blood (not recorded which). The chain combines TRBV11-2 with TRBJ2-1, with 8 nucleotides matching TRBD1. The TCR was taken from a woman aged 40 to 50 who had recovered from COVID-19. CDR3 coding DNA: TGTGCCAGCAGCATGGGGACAGGTAGCTTCAATGAGCAGTTCTTC. This translates into CASSMGTGSFNEQFF.